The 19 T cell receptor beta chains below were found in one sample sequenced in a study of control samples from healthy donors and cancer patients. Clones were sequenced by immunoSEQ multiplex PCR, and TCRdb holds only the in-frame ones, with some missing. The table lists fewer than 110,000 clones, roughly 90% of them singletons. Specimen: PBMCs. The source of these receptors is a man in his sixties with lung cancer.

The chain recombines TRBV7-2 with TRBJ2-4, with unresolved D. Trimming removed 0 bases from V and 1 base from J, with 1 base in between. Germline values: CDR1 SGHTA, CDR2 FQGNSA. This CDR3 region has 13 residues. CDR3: CASSLAAKNIQYF. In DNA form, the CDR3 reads TGTGCCAGCAGCTTAGCGGCCAAAAACATTCAGTACTTC.

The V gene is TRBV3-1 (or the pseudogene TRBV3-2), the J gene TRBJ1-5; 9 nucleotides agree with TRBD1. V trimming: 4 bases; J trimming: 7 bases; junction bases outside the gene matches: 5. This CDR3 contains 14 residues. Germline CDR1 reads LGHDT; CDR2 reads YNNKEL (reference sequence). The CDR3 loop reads CASSPDRGTQPQHF. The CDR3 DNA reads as TGTGCCAGCAGCCCCGACAGGGGGACGCAGCCCCAGCATTTT.

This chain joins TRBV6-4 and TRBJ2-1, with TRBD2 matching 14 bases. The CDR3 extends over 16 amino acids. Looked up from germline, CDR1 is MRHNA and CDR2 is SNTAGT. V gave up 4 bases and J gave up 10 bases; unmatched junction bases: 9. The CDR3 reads CASSAQGLAGAKEQFF. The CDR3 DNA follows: TGTGCCAGCAGTGCCCAGGGACTAGCGGGGGCCAAGGAGCAGTTCTTC.

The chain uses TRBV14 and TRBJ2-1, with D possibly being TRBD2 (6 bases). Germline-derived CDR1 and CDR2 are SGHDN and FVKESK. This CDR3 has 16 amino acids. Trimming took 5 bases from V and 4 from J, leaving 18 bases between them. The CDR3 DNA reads TGTGCCAGCAGCTCGATCCGGGACTCTCTTTACAATGAGCAGTTCTTC. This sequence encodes CASSSIRDSLYNEQFF.

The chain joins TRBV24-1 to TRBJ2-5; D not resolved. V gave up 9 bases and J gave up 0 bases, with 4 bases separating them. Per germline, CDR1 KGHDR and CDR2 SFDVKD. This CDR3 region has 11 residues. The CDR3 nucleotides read TGTGCCACCCAGTACCAAGAGACCCAGTACTTC. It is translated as CATQYQETQYF.

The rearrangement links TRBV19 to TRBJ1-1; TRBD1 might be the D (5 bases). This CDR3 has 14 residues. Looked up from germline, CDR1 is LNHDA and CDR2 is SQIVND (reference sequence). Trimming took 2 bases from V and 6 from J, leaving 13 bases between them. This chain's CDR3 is CASSIQGSVPEAFF. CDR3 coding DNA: TGTGCCAGTAGTATACAGGGATCGGTCCCTGAAGCTTTCTTT.

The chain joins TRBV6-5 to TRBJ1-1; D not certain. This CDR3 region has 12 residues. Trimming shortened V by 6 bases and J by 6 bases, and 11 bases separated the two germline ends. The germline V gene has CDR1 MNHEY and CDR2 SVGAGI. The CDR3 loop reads CASSTDWAEAFF. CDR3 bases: TGTGCCAGCAGCACTGATTGGGCTGAAGCTTTCTTT.

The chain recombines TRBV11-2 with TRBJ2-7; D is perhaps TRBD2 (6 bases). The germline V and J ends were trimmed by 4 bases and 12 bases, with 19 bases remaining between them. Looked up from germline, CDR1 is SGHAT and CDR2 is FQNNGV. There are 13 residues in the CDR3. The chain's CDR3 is CASSSYQDGGGYF. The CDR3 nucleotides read TGTGCCAGCAGCTCCTACCAAGACGGGGGAGGGTACTTC.

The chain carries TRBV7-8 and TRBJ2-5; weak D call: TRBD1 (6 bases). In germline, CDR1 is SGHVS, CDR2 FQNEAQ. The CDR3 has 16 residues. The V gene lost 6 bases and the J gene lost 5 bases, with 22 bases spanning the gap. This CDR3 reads CASSKGQLLSTETQYF. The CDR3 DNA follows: TGTGCCAGCAGTAAAGGACAGCTCCTATCTACGGAGACCCAGTACTTC.

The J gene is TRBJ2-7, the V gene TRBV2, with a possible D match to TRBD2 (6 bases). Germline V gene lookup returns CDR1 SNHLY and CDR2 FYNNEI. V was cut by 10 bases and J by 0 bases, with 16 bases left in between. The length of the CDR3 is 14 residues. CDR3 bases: TGTGCCACATCCCCGGGACTGAGCTCCTACGAGCAGTACGTC. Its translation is CATSPGLSSYEQYV.

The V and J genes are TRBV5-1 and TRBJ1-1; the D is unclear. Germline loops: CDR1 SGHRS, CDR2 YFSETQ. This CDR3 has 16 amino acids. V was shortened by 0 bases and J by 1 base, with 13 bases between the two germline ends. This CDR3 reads CASSLGHRVSNTEAFF. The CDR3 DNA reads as TGCGCCAGCAGCTTGGGACACCGGGTCTCGAACACTGAAGCTTTCTTT.

The CDR3 protein is CASSPDRGSYEQYF. The CDR3 DNA reads TGTGCCAGCAGCCCAGACAGGGGGTCCTACGAGCAGTACTTC. V usage is TRBV2 and J usage is TRBJ2-7, with 9 bases lining up with TRBD1. Unmatched junction bases numbered 4, after V lost 6 bases and J lost 1 base. Germline V CDR1 and CDR2: SNHLY, FYNNEI. There are 14 residues in the CDR3.

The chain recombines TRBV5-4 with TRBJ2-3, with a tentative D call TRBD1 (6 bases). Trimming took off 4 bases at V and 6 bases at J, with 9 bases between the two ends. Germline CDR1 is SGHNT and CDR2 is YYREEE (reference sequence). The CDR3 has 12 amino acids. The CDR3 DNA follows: TGTGCCAGCAGCCGGACAGTGGATACGCAGTATTTT. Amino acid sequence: CASSRTVDTQYF.

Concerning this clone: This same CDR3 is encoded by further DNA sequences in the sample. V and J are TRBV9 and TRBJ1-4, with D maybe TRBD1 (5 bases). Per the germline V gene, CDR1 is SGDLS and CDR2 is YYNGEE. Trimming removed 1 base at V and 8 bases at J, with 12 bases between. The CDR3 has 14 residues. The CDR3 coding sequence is TGTGCCAGCAGCGTATCCGGGGCGGGAGAAAAACTGTTTTTT. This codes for CASSVSGAGEKLFF.

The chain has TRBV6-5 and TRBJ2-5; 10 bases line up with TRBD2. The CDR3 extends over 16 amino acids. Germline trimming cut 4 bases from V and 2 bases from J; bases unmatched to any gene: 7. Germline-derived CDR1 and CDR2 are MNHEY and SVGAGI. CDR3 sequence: CASSSPSGGEQETQYF. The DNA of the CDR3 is TGTGCCAGCAGTTCCCCTAGCGGGGGCGAACAAGAGACCCAGTACTTC.

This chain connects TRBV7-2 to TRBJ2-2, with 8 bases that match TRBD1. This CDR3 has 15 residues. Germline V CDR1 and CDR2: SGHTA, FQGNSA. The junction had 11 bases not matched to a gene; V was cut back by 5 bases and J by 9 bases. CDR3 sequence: CASSHGQGIIRELFF. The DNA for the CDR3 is TGTGCCAGCAGCCACGGACAGGGTATAATTAGGGAGCTGTTTTTT.

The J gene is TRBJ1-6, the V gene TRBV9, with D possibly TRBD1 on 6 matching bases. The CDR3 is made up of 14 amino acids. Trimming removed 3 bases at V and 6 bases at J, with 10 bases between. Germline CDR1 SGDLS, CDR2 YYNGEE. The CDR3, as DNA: TGTGCCAGCAGCGAAAGACAGGCTAATTCACCCCTCCACTTT. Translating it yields CASSERQANSPLHF.

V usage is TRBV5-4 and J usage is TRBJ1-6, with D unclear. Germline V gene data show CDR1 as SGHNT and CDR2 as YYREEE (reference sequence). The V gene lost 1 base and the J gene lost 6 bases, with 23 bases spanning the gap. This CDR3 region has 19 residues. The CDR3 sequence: CASSLKNKARGSLNSPLHF. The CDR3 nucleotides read TGTGCCAGCAGCTTGAAGAACAAGGCTCGGGGTTCCCTTAATTCACCCCTCCACTTT. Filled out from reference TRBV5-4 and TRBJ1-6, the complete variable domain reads ETGVTQSPTHLIKTRGQQVTLRCSSQSGHNTVSWYQQALGQGPQFIFQYYREEENGRGNFPPRFSGLQFPNYSSELNVNALELDDSALYLCASSLKNKARGSLNSPLHFGNGTRLTVT.

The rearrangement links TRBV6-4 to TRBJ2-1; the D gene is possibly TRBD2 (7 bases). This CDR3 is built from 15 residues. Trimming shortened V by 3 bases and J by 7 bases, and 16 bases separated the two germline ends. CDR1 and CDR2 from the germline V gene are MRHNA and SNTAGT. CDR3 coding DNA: TGTGCCAGCAGTGAAAGTGGGGGGGCGGGAAATGAGCAGTTCTTC. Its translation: CASSESGGAGNEQFF.